The 29 T cell receptor beta chains presented below share a single source sample, sequenced in a study of cytomegalovirus exposure and HLA in healthy donors. The PCR ran on 60 Vbeta and 13 Jbeta primers. The table came from immunoSEQ multiplex PCR; TCRdb's copy has only in-frame clones and leaves some out. The sample carries over 150,000 clones, 75% to 85% recorded once. The sample consisted of PBMCs. All receptors derive from a woman aged 25 to 45 in good health and CMV-seronegative.

The rearrangement uses TRBV4-1 and TRBJ2-7; a weak D match, TRBD2 (5 bases). The CDR3 spans 13 residues. Trimming pared 3 bases from V and 2 bases from J, leaving 8 bases between. The V gene's germline CDR1 is MGHRA and CDR2 YSYEKL. CDR3 sequence (DNA): TGCGCCAGCAGCCACGAGGGAGCCTACGAGCAGTACTTC. Translating gives CASSHEGAYEQYF.

The chain is built from TRBV2 and TRBJ2-1; 10 bases fit TRBD2. Per germline, CDR1 SNHLY and CDR2 FYNNEI. The CDR3 sequence is 15 residues long. J gave up 9 bases and V 0 bases, and 5 bases lay outside the gene matches. CDR3 region: CASSEALAGVGEQFF. Here the CDR3 DNA reads TGTGCCAGCAGTGAAGCCCTAGCGGGAGTGGGTGAGCAGTTCTTC.

The chain links TRBV11-2 to TRBJ2-1; 11 bases agree with TRBD2. Germline loops: CDR1 SGHAT, CDR2 FQNNGV. The CDR3 covers 14 residues. With V trimmed by 5 bases and J by 7 bases, 4 bases remained unmatched. The CDR3 DNA sequence: TGTGCCAGCAGCAGGGGACTAGCGGAAAATGAGCAGTTCTTC. It translates to CASSRGLAENEQFF.

This clone was detected only a few times. The rearrangement uses TRBV7-2 and TRBJ2-5; 8 nucleotides line up with TRBD1. Germline V CDR1 and CDR2: SGHTA, FQGNSA. The V segment lost 6 bases and the J segment 5 bases; nucleotides outside the gene matches: 11. The CDR3 covers 15 residues. The CDR3: CASSPTGGRMETQYF. In nucleotides, the CDR3 is TGTGCCAGCAGTCCAACAGGGGGTAGGATGGAGACCCAGTACTTC.

CDR3 DNA: TGTGCCAGCAGCTTGTCAGGGGGAACTGGAAACACCATATATTTT. This translates into CASSLSGGTGNTIYF. The chain couples TRBV11-2 to TRBJ1-3; 7 bases fit TRBD1. CDR1 is SGHAT and CDR2 is FQNNGV in the germline V gene. This CDR3 is built from 15 residues. The J segment lost 2 bases and the V segment lost 3 bases, leaving 4 bases of the junction unmatched.

The chain links TRBV19 to TRBJ2-7; possibly TRBD1 for D (6 bases). The CDR3 totals 15 residues. Trimming left V 5 bases short and J 0 bases short, with 14 bases between. Per germline, CDR1 LNHDA and CDR2 SQIVND (reference sequence). The CDR3 DNA sequence: TGTGCCAGTAGTGTGAGGACGGACAGCTCCTACGAGCAGTACTTC. The encoded protein is CASSVRTDSSYEQYF.

The V call is TRBV5-1, the J call TRBJ2-2; TRBD1 matches 11 bases. The V and J ends lost 3 bases and 4 bases, in that order; junction bases with no gene match: 11. Germline CDR1 SGHRS, CDR2 YFSETQ. The CDR3 spans 18 residues. The CDR3 nucleotides read TGCGCCAGCAGCTCCGGGACAGGGGGGATCCCTATCACCGGGGAGCTGTTTTTT. As protein: CASSSGTGGIPITGELFF.

CDR3 sequence: CASSSTTYEQYF. DNA for the CDR3: TGTGCCAGCAGTTCCACTACCTACGAGCAGTACTTC. The V and J genes are TRBV28 and TRBJ2-7; no clear D gene. The germline V gene encodes CDR1 MDHEN and CDR2 SYDVKM. Deletions cut 4 bases from V and 2 bases from J, with 6 bases between. The CDR3 has 12 residues.

Only a few counts were recorded for this clone. V and J are TRBV25-1 and TRBJ1-1; 9 bases are shared with TRBD1. Trimming at V came to 5 bases and at J to 6 bases, leaving 16 bases not matched to a gene. Per the germline V gene, CDR1 is MGHDK and CDR2 is SYGVNS. The CDR3 has 17 residues. DNA of the CDR3: TGTGCCAGCAGTCCCCAAGACCGGGACAGGGCTTTATCTGAAGCTTTCTTT. Its translation: CASSPQDRDRALSEAFF.

The chain joins TRBV28 to TRBJ2-1; 7 bases line up with TRBD2. The germline V gene has CDR1 MDHEN and CDR2 SYDVKM. Trimming took 7 bases from V and 0 from J; bases not matched to a gene: 0. The CDR3 is 13 residues long. CDR3 DNA: TGTGCCAGCACTAGCGGCTCCTACAATGAGCAGTTCTTC. This encodes CASTSGSYNEQFF.

This chain connects TRBV5-4 to TRBJ1-1, with 7 positions matching TRBD1. Germline V gives CDR1 SGHNT, CDR2 YYREEE (reference sequence). This CDR3 is 15 amino acids long. The ends lost 3 bases at V and 3 bases at J; junction bases unmatched: 8. This chain's CDR3 is CASSSGQEGHTEAFF. DNA of the CDR3: TGTGCCAGCAGCTCCGGACAGGAAGGGCACACTGAAGCTTTCTTT.

This clone was seen only once. This sequence joins TRBV6-1 and TRBJ2-2, with 7 bases matching TRBD2. Per germline, CDR1 MNHNS and CDR2 SASEGT. This CDR3 comprises 13 residues. Trimming at V came to 5 bases and at J to 5 bases, leaving 2 bases not matched to a gene. The CDR3 nucleotides are TGTGCCAGCAGTAGCGGGGAGACCGGGGAGCTGTTTTTT. Encoded protein: CASSSGETGELFF.

V and J are TRBV28 and TRBJ1-1; no reliable D call. Trimming took off 7 bases at V and 4 bases at J, with 13 bases between the two ends. The CDR3 covers 13 residues. The germline CDR1 and CDR2 sequences are MDHEN and SYDVKM. The CDR3 region has the DNA TGTGCCAGCAACATTCCCCAGGTCACTGAAGCTTTCTTT. Translated, it gives CASNIPQVTEAFF.

The chain links TRBV2 to TRBJ2-1, with D maybe TRBD2 (6 bases). CDR1 is SNHLY and CDR2 is FYNNEI in the germline V gene. The CDR3 totals 16 residues. Between the trimmed V and J ends, which lost 7 bases and 4 bases, there was a span of 20 bases. Written as DNA, the CDR3 is TGTGCCAGCACTATGTATGGGACTCCTTTATACAATGAGCAGTTCTTC. It encodes CASTMYGTPLYNEQFF.

The chain carries TRBV6-6 and TRBJ1-2; TRBD1 matches 9 bases. Germline loops: CDR1 MNHNY, CDR2 SVGAGI (reference sequence). Unmatched junction bases numbered 11, after V lost 6 bases and J lost 12 bases. This CDR3 is built from 13 residues. This CDR3 reads CASRQQGAYLHTF. CDR3 DNA: TGTGCCAGCAGACAACAGGGGGCCTATCTCCACACCTTC.

This rearrangement joins TRBV5-4 to TRBJ1-4, with 8 bases aligning to TRBD1. This CDR3 is 16 amino acids long. V lost 3 bases to trimming and J lost 6 bases; unmatched junction nucleotides: 10. Germline lookup yields CDR1 SGHNT and CDR2 YYREEE (reference sequence). The CDR3 sequence: CASSWEGQGSDEKLFF. The CDR3 coding sequence is TGTGCCAGCAGCTGGGAAGGACAGGGCTCTGATGAAAAACTGTTTTTT.

Turning to this clone: The junction and the germline gene differ at one end; a read error may be behind it. The V gene is TRBV28, the J gene TRBJ2-7, with D possibly being TRBD2 (6 bases). This CDR3 has 15 residues. The germline V gene encodes CDR1 MDHEN and CDR2 SYDVKM. The CDR3 spells CATSLGGGRSYEQYF. The DNA of the CDR3 is TGTGCCACCAGTTTAGGTGGGGGGAGATCCTACGAGCAGTACTTC. The full variable domain, with the rest looked up from reference TRBV28 and TRBJ2-7, is DVKVTQSSRYLVKRTGEKVFLECVQDMDHENMFWYRQDPGLGLRLIYFSYDVKMKEKGDIPEGYSVSREKKERFSLILESASTNQTSMYLCATSLGGGRSYEQYFGPGTRLTVT.

This clone was observed a few times. This chain connects TRBV19 to TRBJ2-7, with a weak D call TRBD1 (6 bases). The CDR3 is made up of 14 amino acids. Germline V CDR1 and CDR2: LNHDA, SQIVND (reference sequence). Deletions cut 2 bases from V and 2 bases from J, with 10 bases between. The CDR3 coding sequence is TGTGCCAGTAGTATAATGGCAGGGGCCTACGAGCAGTACTTC. Encoded protein: CASSIMAGAYEQYF.

This clone appeared once. The chain joins TRBV12-5 to TRBJ2-7; 9 positions agree with TRBD1. The germline V gene has CDR1 LGHNT and CDR2 FRNRAP. V dropped 5 bases and J dropped 6; count of bases not matched to a gene: 20. The length of the CDR3 is 18 residues. The CDR3 region has the DNA TGTGCTAGTGGTCATAGGGGGACAGGGCTCCCGAGCTGGAGCGAGCAGTACTTC. Its translation is CASGHRGTGLPSWSEQYF.

This chain uses TRBV4-2 with TRBJ2-5; TRBD1 aligns across 8 bases. The germline gives CDR1 LGHNA, CDR2 YNFKEQ. V dropped 1 base and J dropped 2; count of bases not matched to a gene: 9. The CDR3 runs to 17 residues. CDR3 protein: CASSQGLGRGRQETQYF. Here the CDR3 DNA reads TGTGCCAGCAGCCAAGGTCTGGGCAGGGGGCGACAAGAGACCCAGTACTTC.

The genes are TRBV2 and TRBJ2-1, with TRBD2 matching 10 bases. The ends lost 7 bases at V and 8 bases at J; junction bases unmatched: 11. This CDR3 is 15 amino acids long. Germline CDR1 SNHLY, CDR2 FYNNEI. The CDR3 reads CASTPGLATSHEQFF. The CDR3 DNA follows: TGTGCCAGCACCCCGGGACTAGCGACGAGTCATGAGCAGTTCTTC.

The CDR3 protein is CASGPGQGTYEQYF. CDR3 nucleotides: TGCGCCAGCGGACCGGGACAGGGTACTTACGAGCAGTACTTC. The rearrangement uses TRBV10-1 and TRBJ2-7; the match to TRBD1 covers 9 bases. This CDR3 is 14 amino acids long. In germline, CDR1 is WNHNN, CDR2 SYGVQD (reference sequence). V trimming: 8 bases; J trimming: 4 bases; junction bases outside the gene matches: 9.

This chain connects TRBV27 to TRBJ2-3; D is ambiguous. V shed 6 bases and J shed 4 bases, with 11 bases lying between them. In germline, CDR1 is MNHEY, CDR2 SMNVEV (reference sequence). This CDR3 region has 13 residues. The CDR3 DNA sequence: TGTGCCAGCAGGACTCTACAAGCAGATACGCAGTATTTT. It codes for CASRTLQADTQYF.

A single count supports this clone. In nucleotides, the CDR3 is TGTGCCAGCAGTCGACAGTGGGCTAGCACAGATACGCAGTATTTT. Residues: CASSRQWASTDTQYF. The chain links TRBV28 to TRBJ2-3, with TRBD1 as a possible D gene (5 bases). The CDR3 consists of 15 residues. V was trimmed by 5 bases and J by 0 bases, leaving 12 bases between them. Germline CDR1 reads MDHEN; CDR2 reads SYDVKM.

This clone has just one count. The identical CDR3 is also encoded by other nucleotide sequences in the sample. The chain joins TRBV7-2 to TRBJ2-3, with unresolved D. Germline values: CDR1 SGHTA, CDR2 FQGNSA. The CDR3 runs to 12 residues. The V end lost 4 bases, the J end lost 3 bases, and 5 bases lay between the germline ends. The CDR3 sequence is CASSSYTDTQYF. In DNA, the CDR3 is TGTGCCAGCAGCTCCTATACAGATACGCAGTATTTT. The full variable domain, rest sourced from reference TRBV7-2 and TRBJ2-3, is GAGVSQSPSNKVTEKGKDVELRCDPISGHTALYWYRQSLGQGLEFLIYFQGNSAPDKSGLPSDRFSAERTGGSVSTLTIQRTQQEDSAVYLCASSSYTDTQYFGPGTRLTVL.

The genes are TRBV4-3 and TRBJ1-3, with D perhaps TRBD1 (6 bases). Germline V gene sequence: CDR1 LGHNA, CDR2 YSLEER. This CDR3 is built from 17 residues. V lost 2 bases and J lost 0, with 14 bases in between. The CDR3 sequence: CASSQQLDSSSGNTIYF. The CDR3 DNA reads as TGCGCCAGCAGCCAACAACTGGACAGCTCCTCTGGAAACACCATATATTTT.

V is TRBV2 and J is TRBJ1-6; D remains ambiguous. Deletions cut 7 bases from V and 7 bases from J, with 14 bases between. Germline V gives CDR1 SNHLY, CDR2 FYNNEI. CDR3 length: 14 residues. CDR3 amino acids: CASNPVLPNSPLHF. The CDR3 nucleotides read TGTGCCAGCAATCCAGTCCTTCCAAATTCACCCCTCCACTTT.

The chain links TRBV5-4 to TRBJ2-1, with 14 bases fitting TRBD2. Trimming removed 2 bases from V and 8 bases from J; junction bases left unmatched: 9. CDR1 is SGHNT and CDR2 is YYREEE in the germline V gene (reference sequence). The CDR3 has 17 amino acids. CDR3 sequence (DNA): TGTGCCAGCAGCTTCTTTATGACTAGCGGGGGGGCGGATGAGCAGTTCTTC. It codes for CASSFFMTSGGADEQFF.

The rearrangement uses TRBV5-1 and TRBJ1-4; D not certain. Germline lookup yields CDR1 SGHRS and CDR2 YFSETQ. The CDR3 sequence is 12 residues long. Trimming stripped 3 bases from V and 7 bases from J, with 7 bases between. The CDR3 DNA reads as TGCGCCAGCAGCTATGAGGCTGAAAAACTGTTTTTT. It is translated as CASSYEAEKLFF.